The present T cell receptor beta chain was sequenced within a study of regulatory T cells in long-lasting Graves disease. At the level of the study: For under 3 months, newly diagnosed Graves' patients had been taking antithyroid drugs.

Germline CDR1 reads SQVTM; CDR2 reads ANQGSEA. The CDR3 is 17 residues long. V lost 4 bases, J lost 2 bases, and 8 bases stayed unmatched. Specified time point: newly diagnosed GD, antithyroid drugs for less than 3 months. Isolated PBMC RNA provided the starting material for the TCR library. In its sample, this clonotype was seen many times. Construction of the TCR beta libraries employed iRepertoire HTBI primers in conjunction with Arm-PCR of CDR3 regions. TCRdb re-called the multiplex PCR reads through MiXCR, storing one row per CDR3 protein. Found here are around 400,000 distinct CDR3 sequences, roughly 16% of them singletons; the top ten hold approximately 22%.

This receptor was taken from a female donor with Graves disease. The material sequenced was peripheral blood mononuclear cells (PBMCs), taken at new diagnosis, from a patient treated with antithyroid drugs. The rearrangement links TRBV29-1 to TRBJ2-1; 13 nucleotides align to TRBD2. The CDR3 nucleotides read TGCAGCGTTGTCGGTACTAGCGGGAGGGAAACCTACAATGAGCAGTTCTTC. This sequence encodes CSVVGTSGRETYNEQFF.